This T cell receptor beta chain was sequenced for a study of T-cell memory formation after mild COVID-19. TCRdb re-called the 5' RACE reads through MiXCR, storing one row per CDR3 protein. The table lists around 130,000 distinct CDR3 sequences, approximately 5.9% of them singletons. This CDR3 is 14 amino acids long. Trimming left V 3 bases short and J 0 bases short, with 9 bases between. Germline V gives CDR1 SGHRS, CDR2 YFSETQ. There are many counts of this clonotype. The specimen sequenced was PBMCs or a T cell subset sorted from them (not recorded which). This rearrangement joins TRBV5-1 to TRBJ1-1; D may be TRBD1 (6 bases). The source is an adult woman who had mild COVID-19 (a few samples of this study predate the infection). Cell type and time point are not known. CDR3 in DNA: TGCGCCAGCAGCTGGGACAATATGAACACTGAAGCTTTCTTT. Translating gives CASSWDNMNTEAFF.